The clone carrying this T cell receptor (beta chain) was seen only a few times. Antigen specificity is unknown. The germline V gene has CDR1 LGHDT and CDR2 YNNKEL (reference sequence). Germline trimming cut 1 base from V and 0 bases from J; bases unmatched to any gene: 4. This CDR3 comprises 17 residues. The data were obtained in a study of identical twins. Study-level points and caveats: Within monozygotic twins, out-of-frame TCR alpha sharing was underestimated by the models.

TCRdb redid the calling of the 5' RACE reads with MiXCR, one entry per CDR3 protein. Here the sample spans some 1,700,000 distinct CDR3 sequences, 25% to 35% being singletons. The material sequenced was cord blood. This receptor was obtained from a newborn girl in good health. The V and J genes are TRBV3-1 and TRBJ2-7; 12 bases fit TRBD2. The CDR3 bases are TGTGCCAGCAGCCAAGTCCTAGCGGGAGGGCACTCCTACGAGCAGTACTTC. Its translation: CASSQVLAGGHSYEQYF.